This TCR beta chain was documented in a study of T-cell reconstitution after alpha-beta-depleted transplantation in children. Worth noting for this clonotype: Its antigen is unidentified.

Unique molecular identifiers tagged the TCRbeta library. TCRdb reanalysed the PCR reads using MiXCR and keeps one entry per CDR3 protein. The sample comprises some 310,000 distinct CDR3 sequences, 23% of which are singletons, and approximately 11% rests with the top ten. Study results and caveats: One year after transplant, T-cell counts and diversity came mostly from newly produced T cells. About two months after transplant, alpha-beta T cells reportedly came from several hundred expanded graft clones.

Material: PBMCs, mostly from graft donor cells, obtained 180 days after TCRalphabeta/CD19-depleted stem cell transplant. The TCR sequence derives from a male patient between 5 and 17 years old who had a stem cell transplant for acute lymphoblastic leukemia, so the T cells may come from the graft donor.

In DNA, the CDR3 is TGTGCCAGCAGTTTAATTCCAGGCTTGGACTATGGCTACACCTTC. It translates to CASSLIPGLDYGYTF. The gene calls are TRBV12-3 or TRBV12-4 and TRBJ1-2, with D hard to call. Trimming took off 2 bases at V and 3 bases at J, with 13 bases between the two ends. This CDR3 has 15 residues.